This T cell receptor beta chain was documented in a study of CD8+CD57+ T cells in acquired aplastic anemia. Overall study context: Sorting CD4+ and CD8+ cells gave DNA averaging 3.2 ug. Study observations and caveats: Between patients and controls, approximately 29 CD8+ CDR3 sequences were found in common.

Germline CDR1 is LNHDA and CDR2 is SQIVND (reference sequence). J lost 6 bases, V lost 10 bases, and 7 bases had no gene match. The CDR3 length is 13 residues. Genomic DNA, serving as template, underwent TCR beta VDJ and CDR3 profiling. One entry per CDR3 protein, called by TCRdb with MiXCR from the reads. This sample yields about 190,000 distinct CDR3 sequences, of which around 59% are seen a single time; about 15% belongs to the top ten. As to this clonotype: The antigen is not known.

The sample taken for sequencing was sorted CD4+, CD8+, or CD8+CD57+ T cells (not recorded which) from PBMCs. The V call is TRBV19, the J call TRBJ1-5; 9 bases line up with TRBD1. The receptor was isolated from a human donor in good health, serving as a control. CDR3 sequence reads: CAISMDRGQPQHF. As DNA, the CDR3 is TGTGCCATTTCAATGGACAGGGGTCAGCCCCAGCATTTT.